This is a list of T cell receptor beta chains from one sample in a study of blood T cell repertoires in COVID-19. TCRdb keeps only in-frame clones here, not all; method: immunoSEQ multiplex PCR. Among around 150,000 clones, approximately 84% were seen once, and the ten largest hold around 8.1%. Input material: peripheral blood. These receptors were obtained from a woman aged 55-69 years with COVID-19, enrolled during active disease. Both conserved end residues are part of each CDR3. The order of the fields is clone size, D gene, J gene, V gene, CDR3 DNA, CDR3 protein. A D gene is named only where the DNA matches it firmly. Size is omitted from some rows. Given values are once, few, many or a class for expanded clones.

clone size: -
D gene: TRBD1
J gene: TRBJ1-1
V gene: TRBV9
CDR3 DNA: TGTGCCAGCTCCGGGACAGGTGGGGAAGACACTGAAGCTTTCTTT
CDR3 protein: CASSGTGGEDTEAFF

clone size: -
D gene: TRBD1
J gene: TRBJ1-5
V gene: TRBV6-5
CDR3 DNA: TGTGCCAGCAGACGGGACAGGGGAAGCAATCAGCCCCAGCATTTT
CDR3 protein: CASRRDRGSNQPQHF

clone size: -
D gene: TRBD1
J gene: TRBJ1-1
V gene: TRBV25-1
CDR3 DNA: TGTGCCAGCAGTGAATTTGGGGGGACAGGGGGTGAAGCTTTCTTT
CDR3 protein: CASSEFGGTGGEAFF

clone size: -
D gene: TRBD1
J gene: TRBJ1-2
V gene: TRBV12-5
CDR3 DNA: TGTGCTAGTGGTTTATCCGGGACAGCTAATTCTAACTATGGCTACACCTTC
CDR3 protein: CASGLSGTANSNYGYTF

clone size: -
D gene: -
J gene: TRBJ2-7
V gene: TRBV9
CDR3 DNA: TGTGCCAGCAGCGTAGTTGAGGGCGAGCAGTACTTC
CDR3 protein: CASSVVEGEQYF

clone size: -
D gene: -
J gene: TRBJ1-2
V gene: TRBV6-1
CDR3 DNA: TGTGCCAGCAGTGAACAGGGCAGCTATGGCTACACCTTC
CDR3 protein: CASSEQGSYGYTF

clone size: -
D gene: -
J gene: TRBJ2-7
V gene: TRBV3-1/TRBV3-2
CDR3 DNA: TGTGCCAGCAGCCAAAATAGTGGTGAGCAGTACTTC
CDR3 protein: CASSQNSGEQYF

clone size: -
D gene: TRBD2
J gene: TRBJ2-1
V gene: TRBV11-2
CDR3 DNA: TGTGCCAGCAGCCGAAGCGGGAGGGCCCTCGGTGAGCAGTTCTTC
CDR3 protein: CASSRSGRALGEQFF

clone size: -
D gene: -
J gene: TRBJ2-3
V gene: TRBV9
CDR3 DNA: TGTGCCAGCAGCGTAGCTACGCGGGATACGCAGTATTTT
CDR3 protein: CASSVATRDTQYF

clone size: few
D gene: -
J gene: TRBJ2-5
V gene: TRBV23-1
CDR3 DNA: TGCGCCAGCAACGGGAGTGGGGAGACCCAGTACTTC
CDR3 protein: CASNGSGETQYF

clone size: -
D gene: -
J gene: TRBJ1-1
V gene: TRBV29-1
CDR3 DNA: TGCAGCGTTGATAAGGGGCTGAACACTGAAGCTTTCTTT
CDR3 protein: CSVDKGLNTEAFF

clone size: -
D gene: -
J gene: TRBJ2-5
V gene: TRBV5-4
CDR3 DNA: TGTGCCAGCAGCTCCAAGCAGGGCCCACGGGAGACCCAGTACTTC
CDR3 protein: CASSSKQGPRETQYF

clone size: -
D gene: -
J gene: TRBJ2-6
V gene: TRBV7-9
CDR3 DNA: TGTGCCAGCAGCCGAGAGGGATATTCTGGGGCCAACGTCCTGACTTTC
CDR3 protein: CASSREGYSGANVLTF

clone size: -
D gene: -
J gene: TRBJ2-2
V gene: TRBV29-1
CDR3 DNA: TGCAGCGTCCATCTACTAGCCCGAGGCACCGGGGAGCTGTTTTTT
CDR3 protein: CSVHLLARGTGELFF